A single T cell receptor beta chain is shown here with its context. Its matching antigen is unknown. This specimen belongs to a study of identical twins. Study conclusions and caveats: The analysis was cross-sectional rather than longitudinal within donors. Partly confounded zero-insertion analyses could result from invariant MAIT and iNKT cells. Models underpredicted monozygotic twin sharing of out-of-frame TCR alpha.

Addition of a universal primer site occurred through template switching, and cDNA carried unique molecular identifiers. Each CDR3 protein is one row after TCRdb ran MiXCR on the 5' RACE reads. The table includes a few hundred thousand distinct CDR3 sequences, 6.5% to 9.5% detected once. The V segment lost 4 bases and the J segment 5 bases; nucleotides outside the gene matches: 14. Germline V gives CDR1 SGDLS, CDR2 YYNGEE. The CDR3 consists of 17 residues. This same sample was also part of a study on yellow fever vaccine responses in identical twins.

Sequenced sample: CD8+ T cells sorted from blood. This TCR was sampled from a woman younger than 30 in good health. This chain links TRBV9 with TRBJ2-1; TRBD2 matches 8 bases. The CDR3 bases are TGTGCCAGCAGCCCTCAAGGGCGGGGGGCTTCCCACAATGAGCAGTTCTTC. The encoded protein is CASSPQGRGASHNEQFF. The whole variable domain, remainder taken from reference TRBV9 and TRBJ2-1, is DSGVTQTPKHLITATGQRVTLRCSPRSGDLSVYWYQQSLDQGLQFLIQYYNGEERAKGNILERFSAQQFPDLHSELNLSSLELGDSALYFCASSPQGRGASHNEQFFGPGTRLTVL.